This T cell receptor beta chain was sequenced in a study of cytomegalovirus exposure and HLA in healthy donors (dated by TCRdb to about 2017). At the level of the whole study: An earlier analysis of approximately 640 of the donors reported 250 to 300 Gb of sequence data and 100 million to 140 million unique TCR beta sequences from about 200 million T cells. About 280 gigabases of sequencing data and approximately 92 million unique TCR sequences made up an early release that covered several hundred HLA-typed donors. Of the 398 genotyped donors, over 80% were placed in the genetic ancestry cluster associated with self-reported Caucasian donors. The aim of the study was to test whether cataloging public T cell receptors could identify signatures of past pathogen exposure. The study used immunosequencing to profile the T cell repertoires of some 600 subjects and linked those repertoires to cytomegalovirus serostatus. A separate validation cohort of over a hundred different subjects was used in addition to the 666-subject first cohort. To predict cytomegalovirus infection status, the study combined high-throughput TCR immunosequencing, statistical association of individual TCRs with disease status, and machine learning. A later analysis re-analyzed previously published TCR beta repertoires from 666 donors and added high-resolution HLA genotyping to study TCR occurrence patterns. In the later analysis, no new phenotypic data were used to find candidate immune exposures; instead, reliance was placed on TCR beta sequences and their occurrence across donors. An earlier analysis of 587 of the donors applied high-throughput TCR beta sequencing to assess whether each TCR beta V gene segment acted as functional or pseudogenic. Donor age, sex, ethnicity and CMV serostatus were compiled together with the repertoire data. In a later genetic analysis, genome-wide SNP genotypes for about three fifths of the roughly 670 donors were used, and that subset was treated as a discovery cohort. All discovery cohort repertoires had been generated on a single sequencing platform. Class I and class II HLA loci were covered by the typing at four-digit resolution. The number of typed donors differed by locus: about 629-640 for A, B, C, DRB1 and DQB1; 522 for DQA1; fewer than 610 for DPA1; and around 490 for DPB1. Five DR-DQ haplotypes were treated as single units for association and clustering because of strong linkage in the cohort. Across under 500 genotyped donors of the cohort, an average of roughly 230,000 unique TCR beta nucleotide sequences per donor were sequenced, and 15% to 20% of those sequences were non-productive.

In total, approximately 610 healthy bone marrow donors made up the cohort. Cohort members were all nominally healthy when sampled, although unrecorded immune exposures were likely present. The donor tested CMV seronegative and was one of the 352 seronegative cohort members. A peripheral blood sample was provided by each donor, and peripheral blood mononuclear cells were used for TCR beta sequencing. Genomic DNA was extracted from the blood cell samples with the Qiagen DNeasy Blood Extraction Kit. For this clone: Its antigen is not yet known. No base quality information exists; no much larger clone differs at one position.

The method behind the library was the immunoSEQ multiplex PCR assay. For the multiplex PCR, a mixture combining 60 forward primers for TCR Vbeta segments and 13 reverse primers for TCR Jbeta segments was used. Amplification of the CDR3 region of rearranged TCR beta genes was performed with a multiplex PCR assay on genomic DNA. Amplified TCR beta libraries were sequenced as 87-base-pair reads on the Illumina HiSeq System. The published analysis was carried out like this. In a later analysis, some 80 million unique TCR beta chains were counted across the approximately 670 repertoires, and roughly 11 million of these chains were shared by at least two donors. Raw reads were error-corrected and collapsed into unique sequences with a nearest-neighbor algorithm that merged closely related sequences to remove PCR and sequencing errors. To assign V, D and J gene segments, CDR3 sequences were aligned to IMGT reference sequences. For a sequence to be retained, at least a six-nucleotide match to both a V gene segment and a J gene segment was required. A rearrangement counted as productive if the CDR3 had no stop codons and remained in frame with V and J, and every other rearrangement counted as non-productive. CDR3 was defined according to IMGT convention as the region running from the second conserved V-encoded cysteine to the conserved J-encoded phenylalanine. The earlier analysis of 500 to 650 of the donors excluded any sequence lacking an unambiguous match to a single V gene segment. In an earlier analysis of 587 of the donors, a V segment was called functional when productive rearrangements were above 56.7%, and segregating when the standard deviation between donors exceeded 5%. A statistical classification framework was developed to diagnose cytomegalovirus status using the catalog of TCR beta chain sequences. In a later analysis, TCR nucleotide sequences were compared against IMGT/GENE-DB human TR gene sequences so that V and J genes could be assigned. The TCRdist pipeline was used in a later analysis to assign CDR3 sequences and most-parsimonious VDJ recombination scenarios. In a later analysis, each TCR beta chain was defined by its CDR3 amino acid sequence together with its V-gene family, and reads without a unique V-gene family were excluded. A later analysis removed 550 to 700 highly shared, low-generation-probability nucleotide sequences to deal with suspected cross-contamination and a sequencing artifact. In a later analysis, a clonal expansion index was calculated for each public chain from normalized within-repertoire ranks of inferred template counts. A later analysis computed generation probabilities with a VDJ recombination model fitted to out-of-frame rearrangements, and checked the results against IGoR. In a later analysis, hypergeometric tests were used to score TCR-TCR, TCR-HLA and TCR-CMV co-occurrence, with a repertoire-size bias correction applied to TCR pairs. False discovery rates were estimated in a later analysis by permuting HLA or CMV assignments 20 times. In a later analysis, co-occurring TCRs were grouped using DBSCAN, and TCRdist sequence similarity was added for clustering within HLA-allele-positive subsets. Repertoires with fewer than 30,000 or more than 120,000 public chains, plus five repertoires with anomalous nucleotide sharing, were excluded from co-occurrence clustering. TCRdb took over this immuneACCESS table, retaining in-frame rearrangements with V and J assigned. Such tables are incomplete; in checked studies, under half of the missing clones stem from an unresolved V gene, and the remainder is unexplained. The V and J calls and clone size come from that table; D and trimming were worked out from the DNA. In this sample the table shows 200,000 to 250,000 clones, around 80% of which occur a single time. Roughly 0.58% of the sample belongs to the ten largest clones.

V gives up 0 bases and J gives up 3 bases, and the segment between their germline ends measures 12 bases. From the cysteine up to the phenylalanine, the CDR3 has a length of 15 residues. Kept here is only the CDR3 DNA, which spans 45 bases and is read in frame from base 1. CDR1 SGHRS and CDR2 YFSETQ were looked up in the germline V gene. Results the study describes overall, beyond this receptor: The study listed 150 to 200 TCR beta chains as associated with cytomegalovirus. The cohort was sequenced for TCR beta chains only, and without alpha or paired-chain data the features that could be detected were limited. Correlated functional status among segregating V segments might reflect linkage disequilibrium, but an unknown experimental factor could not be ruled out. According to a later analysis, TCR association rates differed among HLA loci, with DRB1 alleles showing the most associated TCRs and HLA-C alleles showing the fewest. A further reported finding was that TCR beta sequences accurately predicted the HLA-A and HLA-B alleles for most subjects in the first cohort. Assigning TCR associations to individual alleles was difficult when HLA alleles, especially DR and DQ, strongly co-occurred. According to a later genetic analysis, donors in an Asian-associated ancestry cluster had fewer N-insertions in productive TCRs than the approximately 690-donor mean. Compared with equally common non-associated chains, HLA-associated TCR beta chains in a later analysis were more clonally expanded and had lower generation probabilities. In a later analysis, most CMV-associated TCR beta chains were found to appear HLA-restricted, with HLA associations seemingly driven largely by CMV exposure. In a later analysis, 15,000 to 20,000 TCR beta sequences were associated with specific HLA alleles at a false discovery rate of 0.05. For the cohort, immune exposure information was limited to CMV serostatus. An earlier analysis of 587 of the donors showed that most TCR beta V segments appeared in productive rearrangements either about 90% or about 30% of the time, which broadly matched IMGT annotations. The classifier was reported to diagnose cytomegalovirus status with high specificity and sensitivity in both the original cohort and the validation cohort. Most TCR sequences were seen in very few donors, while some public TCRs were found in many individuals. The earlier analysis of fewer than 750 of the donors excluded seventeen rarely observed V segments, including chromosome 9 orphons, because counts were too low. V-gene and J-gene trimming of TCR beta chains was associated with a missense DCLRE1C variant in a later genetic analysis, and the association was replicated in an independent cohort. In a later analysis, several top co-occurrence clusters were reported to appear linked to parvovirus B19, influenza, CMV and Epstein-Barr virus. Because HLA typing was missing for some donors at each locus, association tests included only the typed subset. A cluster of highly shared sequence variants was judged likely to represent a technical artifact of the sequencing pipeline. The authors suggested that the approach could potentially be extended to other disease states and immunological phenotypes. Presence/absence analyses assumed roughly uniform sequencing depth across donors, an assumption that may not hold. Three of the identified cytomegalovirus-associated TCR beta chains were confirmed in vitro to be specific for cytomegalovirus antigens. Some IMGT-functional V segments, including TRBV6-2 and TRBV6-3, could not be distinguished by the 87-base-pair reads and were therefore excluded.

The receptor chain draws on TRBV5-1 and TRBJ2-5, with TRBD2 as a weak D call on 5 bases. Sequenced: PBMCs. The source of this sequence is a woman in her thirties or forties in good health and CMV-seronegative. In nucleotides, the sequence is TGCGCCAGCAGCTTGGAAACTCCCGGGGAAGAGACCCAGTACTTC. The translation is CASSLETPGEETQYF.